This entry features one T cell receptor beta chain sequence. Its antigen is not identified. A TCRbeta library incorporating unique molecular identifiers was prepared. One entry per CDR3 protein results from TCRdb running MiXCR on the PCR reads. The sample includes approximately 980,000 distinct CDR3 sequences, around 30% of them seen just once. This specimen comes from a study of T-cell reconstitution after alpha-beta-depleted transplantation in children. Study-level points and caveats: Several hundred expanded graft clones reportedly were the source of alpha-beta T cells about two months after transplant.

Germline V gene sequence: CDR1 SGHRS, CDR2 YFSETQ. There are 16 residues in the CDR3. V was clipped by 4 bases and J by 6 bases, with 22 bases between them. This receptor was obtained from a boy under two years old who had a stem cell transplant for SCID, so the T cells may come from the graft donor. This chain links TRBV5-1 with TRBJ1-1; tentatively, D is TRBD1 (6 bases). The sample here was PBMCs, mostly from graft donor cells, taken 360 days after TCRalphabeta/CD19-depleted stem cell transplant. The CDR3 sequence: CASSPGGVRGAAEAFF. CDR3 in DNA: TGCGCCAGCAGCCCCGGAGGGGTGAGGGGGGCGGCTGAAGCTTTCTTT.